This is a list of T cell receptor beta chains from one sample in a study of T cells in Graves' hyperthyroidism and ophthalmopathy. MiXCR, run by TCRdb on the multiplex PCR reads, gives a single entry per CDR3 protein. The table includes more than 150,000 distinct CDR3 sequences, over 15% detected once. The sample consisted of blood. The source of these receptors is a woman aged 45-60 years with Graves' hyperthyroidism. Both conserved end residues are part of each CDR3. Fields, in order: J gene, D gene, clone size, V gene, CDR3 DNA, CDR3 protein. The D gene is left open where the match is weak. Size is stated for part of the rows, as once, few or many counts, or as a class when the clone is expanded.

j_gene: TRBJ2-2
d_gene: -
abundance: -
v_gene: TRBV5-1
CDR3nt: TGCGCCAGCAGCTGGGGGTTTGGTGGCACCGGGGAGCTGTTTTTT
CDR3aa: CASSWGFGGTGELFF

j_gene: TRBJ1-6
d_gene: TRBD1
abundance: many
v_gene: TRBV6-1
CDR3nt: TGTGCCAGCAGTCTTCGACAGGGTGGGTCCTATAATTCACCCCTCCACTTT
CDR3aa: CASSLRQGGSYNSPLHF

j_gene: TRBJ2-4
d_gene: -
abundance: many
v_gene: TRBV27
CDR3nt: TGTGCCAGCAGTCCCCTGATCGGAGCCAAAAACATTCAGTACTTC
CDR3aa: CASSPLIGAKNIQYF

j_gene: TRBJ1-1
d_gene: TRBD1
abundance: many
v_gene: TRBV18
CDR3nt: TGTGCCAGCTTCGCCGGGACAGTGAACACTGAAGCTTTCTTT
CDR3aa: CASFAGTVNTEAFF

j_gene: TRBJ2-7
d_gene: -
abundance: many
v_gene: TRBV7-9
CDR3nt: TGTGCCAGCAGCTTCATACCGCACGAGCAGTACTTC
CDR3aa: CASSFIPHEQYF

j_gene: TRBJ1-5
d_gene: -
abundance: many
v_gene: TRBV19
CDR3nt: TGTGCCAGCTCCTATGGGAGTAGCAATCAGCCCCAGCATTTT
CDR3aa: CASSYGSSNQPQHF

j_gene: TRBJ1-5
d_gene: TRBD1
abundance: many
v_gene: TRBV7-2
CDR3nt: TGTGCCAGCAGCTTCGACAGGGGCAATCAGCCCCAGCATTTT
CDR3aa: CASSFDRGNQPQHF

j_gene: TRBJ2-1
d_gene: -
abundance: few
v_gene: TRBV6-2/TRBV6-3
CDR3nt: TGTGCCAGCAGCCTAGGGTTCGGACAGACAAGTTGGGAGCAGTTCTTC
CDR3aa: CASSLGFGQTSWEQFF

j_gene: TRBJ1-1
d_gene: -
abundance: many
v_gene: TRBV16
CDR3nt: TGTGCCAGCAGCCAATCTGGGCAGGGAAGGGGATCGTCACGAGGGGCTTTCTTT
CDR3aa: CASSQSGQGRGSSRGAFF

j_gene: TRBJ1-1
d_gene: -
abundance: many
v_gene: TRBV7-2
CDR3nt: TGTGCCAGCAGCTTAAATCTGGGCGTGAACACTGAAGCTTTCTTT
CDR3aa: CASSLNLGVNTEAFF

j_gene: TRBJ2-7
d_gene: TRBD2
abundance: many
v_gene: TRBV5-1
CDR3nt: TGCGCCAGCAGCTTGGTCGGGGGGTATTCGAGAGAGCAGTACTTC
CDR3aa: CASSLVGGYSREQYF

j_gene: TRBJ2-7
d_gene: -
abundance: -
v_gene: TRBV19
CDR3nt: TGTGCCAGTACGGGGAGCTCCTACGAGCAGTACTTC
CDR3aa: CASTGSSYEQYF

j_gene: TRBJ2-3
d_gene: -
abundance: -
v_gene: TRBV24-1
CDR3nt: TGTGCCACCAGTGACACTCTAGCTTCGAATACGCAGTATTTT
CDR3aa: CATSDTLASNTQYF

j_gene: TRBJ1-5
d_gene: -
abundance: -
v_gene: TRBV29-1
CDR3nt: TGCAGCGTTGTCCCACAGGGTAATCAGCCCCAGCATTTT
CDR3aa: CSVVPQGNQPQHF

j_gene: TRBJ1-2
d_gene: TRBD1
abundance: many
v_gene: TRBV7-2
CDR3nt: TGTGCCACCGGGGCCGGGACAGGGTCACATTATGGCTACACCTTC
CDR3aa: CATGAGTGSHYGYTF

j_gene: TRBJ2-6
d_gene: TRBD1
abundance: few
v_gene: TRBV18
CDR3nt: TGTGCCAGCTCACTAACTCAGGGGGACGAAGCTGGGGCCAACGTCCTGACTTTC
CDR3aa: CASSLTQGDEAGANVLTF

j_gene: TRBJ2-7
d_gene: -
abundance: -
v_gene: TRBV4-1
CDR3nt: TGCGTCAGCAGCCAAGAAAACAGGTATTTCTCCTACGAGCAGTACTTC
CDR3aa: CVSSQENRYFSYEQYF

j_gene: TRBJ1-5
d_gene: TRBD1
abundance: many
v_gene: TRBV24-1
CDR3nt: TGTGCCACCAGTGACTCCGGGACAGGGGGCTATCAGCCCCAGCATTTT
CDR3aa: CATSDSGTGGYQPQHF

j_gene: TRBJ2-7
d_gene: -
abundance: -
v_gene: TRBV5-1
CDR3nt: TGCGCCGGCAGCTTGGGACCCGGGGGCTCCTACGAGCAGTACTTC
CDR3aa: CAGSLGPGGSYEQYF

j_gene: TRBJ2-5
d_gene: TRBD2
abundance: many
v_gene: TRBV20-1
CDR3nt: TGCAGTGCTAGAGTGTACGGGGGGGCCTCGGAGACCCAGTACTTC
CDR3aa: CSARVYGGASETQYF

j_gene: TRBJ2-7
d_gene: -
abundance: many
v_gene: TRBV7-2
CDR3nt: TGTGCCAGCAGCGTACCGTTCTCCTACGAGCAGTACTTC
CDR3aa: CASSVPFSYEQYF

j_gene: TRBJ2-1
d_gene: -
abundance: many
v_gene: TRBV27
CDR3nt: TGTGCCAGCAGTTTATGGGGGACTGGATCTGAGCAGTTCTTC
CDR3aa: CASSLWGTGSEQFF

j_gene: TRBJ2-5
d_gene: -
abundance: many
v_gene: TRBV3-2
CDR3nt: TGTGCCAGCAGCCAAACGAGGGCTTCCCGGGAAGCCCCACAAGAGACCCAGTACTTC
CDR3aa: CASSQTRASREAPQETQYF

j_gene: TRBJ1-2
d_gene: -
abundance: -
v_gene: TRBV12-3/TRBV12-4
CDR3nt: TGTGCCAGCAGTTTAATGGGTGACTATGGCTACACCTTC
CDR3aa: CASSLMGDYGYTF

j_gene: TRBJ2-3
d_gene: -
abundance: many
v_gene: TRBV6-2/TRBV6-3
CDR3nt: TGTGCCAGCAGTTACGTGGTAGGCACAGATACGCAGTATTTT
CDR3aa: CASSYVVGTDTQYF

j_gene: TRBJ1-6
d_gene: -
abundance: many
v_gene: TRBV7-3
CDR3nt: TGTGCCAGCAGCTCAAGGGGGGGGCAATCACCCCTCCACTTT
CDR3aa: CASSSRGGQSPLHF

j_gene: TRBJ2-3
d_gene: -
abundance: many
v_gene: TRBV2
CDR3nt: TGTGCCAGCAGTGAAGAGTGGGGGCTGGATACGCAGTATTTT
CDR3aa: CASSEEWGLDTQYF

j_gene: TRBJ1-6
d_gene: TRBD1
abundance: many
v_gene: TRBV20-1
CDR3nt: TGCAGTGCTAGAGGGACAGGGGGACATAATTCACCCCTCCACTTT
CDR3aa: CSARGTGGHNSPLHF

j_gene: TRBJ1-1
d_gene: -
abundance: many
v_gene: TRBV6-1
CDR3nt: TGTGCCAGCAGGGAGGACAGCTACACTGAAGCTTTCTTT
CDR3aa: CASREDSYTEAFF

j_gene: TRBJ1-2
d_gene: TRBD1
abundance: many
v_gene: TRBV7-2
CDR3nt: TGTGCCAGCAGCTTATCATCGGACAGGGGCAACTATGGCTACACCTTC
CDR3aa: CASSLSSDRGNYGYTF

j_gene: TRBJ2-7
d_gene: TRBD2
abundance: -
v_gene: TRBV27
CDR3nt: TGTGCCAGCAGTCGAACCGACCTACTAGCGGGAGTGGGGGTGAGAGGCGAGCAGTACTTC
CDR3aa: CASSRTDLLAGVGVRGEQYF

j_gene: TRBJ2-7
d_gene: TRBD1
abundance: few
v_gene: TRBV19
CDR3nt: TGTGCCAGTAGTGTGACCGGGACAGGGGTCTACGAGCAGTACTTC
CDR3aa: CASSVTGTGVYEQYF

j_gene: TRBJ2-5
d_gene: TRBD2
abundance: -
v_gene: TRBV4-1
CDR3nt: TGCGCCAGCAGCCAATCCGGACTAGCGGGGGGACAAGAGACCCAGTACTTC
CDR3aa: CASSQSGLAGGQETQYF

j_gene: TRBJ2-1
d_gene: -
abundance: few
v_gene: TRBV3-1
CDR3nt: TGTGCCAGCAGCCAAGTTCCAGGGCCAAATGAGCAGTTCTTC
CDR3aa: CASSQVPGPNEQFF

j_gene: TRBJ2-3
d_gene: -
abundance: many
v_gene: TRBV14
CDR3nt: TGTGCCAGCAGCCAAGAAGTGGTTAAGGGACACATCACAGATACGCAGTATTTT
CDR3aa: CASSQEVVKGHITDTQYF

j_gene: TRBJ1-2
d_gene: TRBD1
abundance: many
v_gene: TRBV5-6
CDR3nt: TGTGCCAGCAGCTTGGGAACAGGGGAATTGAGCTACACCTTC
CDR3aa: CASSLGTGELSYTF

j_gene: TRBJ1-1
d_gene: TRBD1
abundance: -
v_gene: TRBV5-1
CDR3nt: TGCGCCAGCAGCGGGGGACAGGGGGCGCGCCACGGGAACACTGAAGCTTTCTTT
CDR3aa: CASSGGQGARHGNTEAFF

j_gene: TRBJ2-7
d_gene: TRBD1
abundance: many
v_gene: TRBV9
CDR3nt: TGTGCCAGCAGCCCTAGCCCGACAGGGTCCCGTTACGAGCAGTACTTC
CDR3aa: CASSPSPTGSRYEQYF

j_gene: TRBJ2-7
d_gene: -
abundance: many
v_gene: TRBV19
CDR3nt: TGTGCCAGTAGTATAGTGGAGAGATACCGCTCCTACGAGCAGTACTTC
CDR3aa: CASSIVERYRSYEQYF

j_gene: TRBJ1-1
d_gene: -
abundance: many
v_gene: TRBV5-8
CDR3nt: TGTGCCAGCAGCTTGGTACAGCGACTCACTGAAGCTTTCTTT
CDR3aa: CASSLVQRLTEAFF

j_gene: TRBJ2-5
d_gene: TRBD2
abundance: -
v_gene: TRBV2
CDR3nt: TGTGCCAGCAGCCGCGGGGGACTAGCGGGCCAAGAGACCCAGTACTTC
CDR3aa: CASSRGGLAGQETQYF

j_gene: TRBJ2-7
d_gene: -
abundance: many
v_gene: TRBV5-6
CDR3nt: TGTGCCAGCAGTCAGGGGGGCAGGTCCTACGAGCAGTACTTC
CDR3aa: CASSQGGRSYEQYF

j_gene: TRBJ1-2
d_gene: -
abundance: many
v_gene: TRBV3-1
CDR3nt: TGTGCCAGCAGCCCGACAGGACGGAACTATGGCTACACCTTC
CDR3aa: CASSPTGRNYGYTF

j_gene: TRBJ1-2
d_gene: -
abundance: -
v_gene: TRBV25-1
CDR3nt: TGTGCCAGCAGCGATGCCCAGCCCGTCTATGGCTACACCTTC
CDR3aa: CASSDAQPVYGYTF

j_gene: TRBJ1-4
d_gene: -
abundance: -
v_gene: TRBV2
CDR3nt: TGTGCCAGCAGACTGGACAGTGCAACTAATGAAAAACTGTTTTTT
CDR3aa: CASRLDSATNEKLFF

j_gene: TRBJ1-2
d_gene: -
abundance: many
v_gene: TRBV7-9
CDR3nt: TGTGCCAGCAGCTTGGTCGAAGGGTACTATGGCTACACCTTC
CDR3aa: CASSLVEGYYGYTF

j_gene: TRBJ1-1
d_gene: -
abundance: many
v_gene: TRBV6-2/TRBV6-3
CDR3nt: TGTGCCAGCAGTTACGGGAGTGAAGCTTTCTTT
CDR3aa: CASSYGSEAFF

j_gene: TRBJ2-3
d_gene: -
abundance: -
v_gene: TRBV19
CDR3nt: TGTGCCAGTAGTTCCCGCCATGCTAGCACAGATACGCAGTATTTT
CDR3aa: CASSSRHASTDTQYF

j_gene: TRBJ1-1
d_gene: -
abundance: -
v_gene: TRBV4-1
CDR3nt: TGCGCCAGCAGCCATGGCCAGCATATGAACACTGAAGCTTTCTTT
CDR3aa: CASSHGQHMNTEAFF

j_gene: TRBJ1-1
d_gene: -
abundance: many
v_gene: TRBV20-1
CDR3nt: TGCAGTGCTGGGGTTAGATACAAAGAAGCTTTCTTT
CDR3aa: CSAGVRYKEAFF